A selection of T cell receptor beta chains follows, all from one sample in a study of Ad26.COV2.S vaccination and SARS-CoV-2 variants. Measured with immunoSEQ multiplex PCR; TCRdb has only the in-frame clones, and not every one. Among 440,000 or so clones listed, 90% were seen once. This sample comprised peripheral blood, obtained in a trial of Ad26.COV2.S vaccine versus placebo. These TCRs come from a person aged 18-60 years who received the Ad26.COV2.S COVID-19 vaccine or a placebo. The CDR3 runs from the conserved cysteine through the conserved F or W.

>TRBJ2-1|TRBV5-6
CASSWGLAGGHEQFF
>TRBJ2-5|TRBV11-2
CASSFDRGRSVTQYF
>TRBJ2-7|TRBV28
CASSLSSYEQYF
>TRBJ2-6|TRBV6-2/TRBV6-3
CASSYEGRQGSGANVLTF
>TRBJ2-7|TRBV11-2
CASSLLAGGPSEQYF
>TRBJ2-1|TRBV7-9
CASSLENPSNEQFF
>TRBJ2-3|TRBV4-2
CASSQDWAVGGGGGYTDTQYF
>TRBJ2-1|TRBV29-1
CSVTEKHNEQFF
>TRBJ2-5|TRBV4-2
CASSHDRGLADQETQYF
>TRBJ2-5|TRBV7-7
CASSAATVAVLQETQYF
>TRBJ2-1|TRBV20-1
CSARGLDEQFF
>TRBJ2-3|TRBV9
CASSVDHSSGDTDTQYF
>TRBJ1-4|TRBV7-2
CASSPSQGAFEKLFF
>TRBJ1-5|TRBV19
CASSAQGEGNQPQHF
>TRBJ2-5|TRBV18
CASSPVREETQYF
>TRBJ1-6|TRBV27
CASSFSSFNSPLHF
>TRBJ2-3|TRBV19
CASSPPRGTDTQYF
>TRBJ2-7|TRBV9
CASSVGTGGAYEQYF
>TRBJ2-1|TRBV29-1
CSAHGQGAPDEQFF
>TRBJ2-1|TRBV7-6
CASSLFSGRASGEQFF
>TRBJ1-4|TRBV18
CASPWPATNEKLFF
>TRBJ2-1|TRBV5-6
CASSFRPTRRDEQFF
>TRBJ2-5|TRBV5-1
CASSLEGGETQYF
>TRBJ2-3|TRBV15
CATRGGPSTDTQYF
>TRBJ2-7|TRBV2
CASSGRGEESYEQYF
>TRBJ1-1|TRBV19
CASTLGARGTEAFF
>TRBJ1-6|TRBV30
CAWSLTDNSPLHF
>TRBJ1-4|TRBV9
CASSDRDRASEKLFF
>TRBJ2-2|TRBV5-1
CASSLGQPGTGELFF
>TRBJ2-5|TRBV9
CASSAREGRETQYF
>TRBJ2-7|TRBV6-5
CASTQGVGWVGEQYF
>TRBJ1-1|TRBV18
CASSPLRNTEAFF
>TRBJ2-7|TRBV19
CASSRDRVTNEQYF
>TRBJ1-4|TRBV3-1/TRBV3-2
CASTDREEKLFF
>TRBJ2-2|TRBV5-6
CASSRTGGYTGELFF
>TRBJ2-7|TRBV7-9
CASSDLGVYEQYF
>TRBJ2-1|TRBV28
CASSFGGTHYMDEQFF
>TRBJ2-7|TRBV9
CASSPGTHKTFYEQYF
>TRBJ2-3|TRBV7-2
CASSRSQDTQYF
>TRBJ2-7|TRBV28
CASSLGGRYEQYF
>TRBJ2-3|TRBV3-1/TRBV3-2
CASSHTGQGQSTDTQYF
>TRBJ2-3|TRBV27
CASSRDRATDTQYF
>TRBJ2-1|TRBV30
CAWSGASQINEQFF
>TRBJ1-5|TRBV7-2
CASSGILTVSNQPQHF
>TRBJ2-1|TRBV28
CASSNNGLAGVDEQFF
>TRBJ1-2|TRBV20-1
CSALRDSPFTF
>TRBJ2-7|TRBV6-1
CASSESGAVYEQYF
>TRBJ2-1|TRBV11-3
CASSLDKDTPYNEQFF
>TRBJ2-5|TRBV7-2
CASSLVAGVGETQYF